This T cell receptor beta chain was found in a study of blood T cells in healthy people across ages. Through a sample-barcoded 5' primer and a J-beta primer mix, a second PCR was run for roughly 6 to 12 cycles. One entry per CDR3 protein results from TCRdb running MiXCR on the 5' RACE reads. The sample records approximately 800,000 distinct CDR3 sequences, roughly 60% being singletons. The germline gives CDR1 LGHNA, CDR2 YNFKEQ. V lost 0 bases and J lost 4, with 9 bases in between. CDR3 size: 15 residues. On this clonotype: Its cognate antigen is unknown.

Whole-study findings and limits: While age rose, TCR beta diversity per million T cells dropped in a roughly linear way.

The origin of this receptor is a man aged 25-40 years in good health. Sequences were obtained from blood. The chain combines TRBV4-2 with TRBJ2-2; tentative D call: TRBD1 (5 bases). CDR3 nucleotide sequence: TGTGCCAGCAGCCAAGATTACAGGATCACCGGGGAGCTGTTTTTT. Amino acids: CASSQDYRITGELFF.